This T cell receptor (beta chain) was sequenced in a study of blood T cell repertoires in COVID-19. Looking at the study overall: Sites across the United States, Italy and Spain contributed samples from acute and convalescent COVID-19.

Germline values: CDR1 SGHTA, CDR2 FQGNSA. V was trimmed by 2 bases and J by 2 bases, leaving 7 bases between them. The CDR3 runs 13 residues. The assay was immunoSEQ multiplex PCR, and TCRdb's table has in-frame clones only and misses some. The data show 130,000 or so clones, 88% seen once. The sample comprised peripheral blood. This TCR was sampled from a man between 65 and 85 years old with active COVID-19. The rearrangement uses TRBV7-2 and TRBJ2-7; D not certain. The CDR3 is CASSLNEAYEQYF. Here the CDR3 DNA reads TGTGCCAGCAGCTTAAACGAGGCCTACGAGCAGTACTTC.